Below, 26 T cell receptor beta chains from the same sample are listed, as sequenced in a study of T cell responses to AZD1222 COVID-19 vaccine. Libraries were prepared by immunoSEQ multiplex PCR; TCRdb keeps only in-frame clonotypes and omits some of them. The sample holds about 140,000 clones, about 92% seen once. The source material was peripheral blood, sampled 28 days after the second AZD1222 dose. The receptors derive from an adult who received the AZD1222 COVID-19 vaccine.

The chain employs TRBV2 and TRBJ2-1, with D perhaps TRBD1 (6 bases). V lost 7 bases and J lost 11, with 12 bases in between. CDR1 and CDR2 (germline): SNHLY, FYNNEI. This CDR3 is built from 11 residues. CDR3 DNA sequence: TGTGCCAGCATCCGGGACAAGAAGCAGTTCTTC. This gives the protein CASIRDKKQFF.

Comment on this clone: The sample carries other DNA sequences with the same CDR3. This chain links TRBV5-1 with TRBJ2-1, with a weak D call TRBD1 (5 bases). The V end was cut by 0 bases, the J end by 3 bases, with 7 bases between. This CDR3 comprises 14 residues. CDR1 and CDR2 (germline): SGHRS, YFSETQ. CDR3 residues: CASSLGDSYNEQFF. CDR3 coding DNA: TGCGCCAGCAGCTTGGGAGACAGCTACAATGAGCAGTTCTTC.

J is TRBJ2-5 and V is TRBV6-5; 10 bases line up with TRBD1. The CDR3 covers 16 residues. The J segment lost 1 base and the V segment lost 0 bases, leaving 2 bases of the junction unmatched. CDR1 is MNHEY and CDR2 is SVGAGI in the germline V gene. The CDR3 spells CASSYSRTGGQETQYF. The CDR3 nucleotides are TGTGCCAGCAGTTACTCGCGGACAGGGGGCCAAGAGACCCAGTACTTC.

The V gene is TRBV12-3 or TRBV12-4, the J gene TRBJ1-2; D is ambiguous. There are 12 residues in the CDR3. Deletions cut 3 bases from V and 8 bases from J, with 10 bases between. The CDR3 sequence: CASSFLRAGYTF. The CDR3 nucleotides read TGTGCCAGCAGTTTCCTGCGGGCCGGCTACACCTTC.

The sample holds one count of this clone. Additional DNA sequences in this sample encode the identical CDR3. The chain has TRBV7-9 and TRBJ2-7; no firm D call. This CDR3 contains 12 residues. CDR1 is SEHNR, CDR2 FQNEAQ, per germline (reference sequence). The V and J ends lost 2 bases and 3 bases respectively, with 5 bases between them. CDR3 DNA sequence: TGTGCCAGCAGCTTAAGCAGCTACGAGCAGTACTTC. The encoded protein is CASSLSSYEQYF. Filled out from reference TRBV7-9 and TRBJ2-7, the complete variable domain reads DTGVSQNPRHKITKRGQNVTFRCDPISEHNRLYWYRQTLGQGPEFLTYFQNEAQLEKSRLLSDRFSAERPKGSFSTLEIQRTEQGDSAMYLCASSLSSYEQYFGPGTRLTVT.

The chain employs TRBV28 and TRBJ1-2; 8 positions agree with TRBD1. This CDR3 is 16 amino acids long. Trimming removed 4 bases from V and 3 bases from J; junction bases left unmatched: 10. Germline V gene data show CDR1 as MDHEN and CDR2 as SYDVKM. The CDR3, as DNA: TGTGCCAGCAGTTCCATTTACAGGGGGAAGCACTATGGCTACACCTTC. Its protein product is CASSSIYRGKHYGYTF.

The chain combines TRBV19 with TRBJ1-5, with TRBD1 matching 9 bases. V trimming: 6 bases; J trimming: 6 bases; junction bases outside the gene matches: 9. Germline CDR1 reads LNHDA; CDR2 reads SQIVND (reference sequence). The CDR3 spans 15 residues. This CDR3 reads CASSPGTGSIQPQHF. The DNA for the CDR3 is TGTGCCAGTAGCCCAGGGACAGGGTCTATTCAGCCCCAGCATTTT.

J is TRBJ2-5 and V is TRBV28, with no clear D. The V and J ends lost 1 base and 9 bases respectively, with 9 bases between them. From germline, CDR1 is MDHEN and CDR2 SYDVKM. CDR3 length: 12 residues. CDR3 nucleotides: TGTGCCAGCAGTTTATCGACGTCGGCCCAGTACTTC. Its translation is CASSLSTSAQYF.

DNA for the CDR3: TGTGCCAGCAGTTTATGGGCAGATTCACCCCTCCACTTT. Its translation: CASSLWADSPLHF. The chain links TRBV27 to TRBJ1-6; D ambiguous. V lost 1 base and J 8 bases, leaving 6 bases between the germline ends. The CDR3 contains 13 residues. Germline V gene data show CDR1 as MNHEY and CDR2 as SMNVEV (reference sequence).

The DNA of the CDR3 is TGCAGTGCTTCCCCCGGGGTTGAGCAGTTCTTC. Translation: CSASPGVEQFF. The genes are TRBV20-1 and TRBJ2-1; D possibly corresponds to TRBD2 (5 bases). Germline V lookup: CDR1 DFQATT, CDR2 SNEGSKA (reference sequence). The length of the CDR3 is 11 residues. V dropped 5 bases and J dropped 9 bases, with 11 bases sitting between them.

This clone was counted a single time. The chain combines TRBV7-9 with TRBJ1-1; maybe TRBD1 (6 bases). V was trimmed by 8 bases and J by 3 bases, leaving 13 bases between them. Germline values: CDR1 SEHNR, CDR2 FQNEAQ (reference sequence). The CDR3 is made up of 13 amino acids. The DNA of the CDR3 is TGTGCCAGCCGCCCAGGGGCCGACACTGAAGCTTTCTTT. Translation: CASRPGADTEAFF.

CDR3 loop: CASSIALSNQPQHF. CDR3 coding DNA: TGTGCCAGTAGTATAGCACTTAGCAATCAGCCCCAGCATTTT. V usage is TRBV19 and J usage is TRBJ1-5; D not certain. V lost 1 base and J 0 bases, leaving 4 bases between the germline ends. The V gene's germline CDR1 is LNHDA and CDR2 SQIVND (reference sequence). The length of the CDR3 is 14 residues.

The chain links TRBV9 to TRBJ1-1, with no clear D. Germline assignment: CDR1 SGDLS and CDR2 YYNGEE. Trimming took 0 bases from V and 5 from J, leaving 8 bases between them. The CDR3 contains 13 residues. Here the CDR3 reads CASSVVTSTEAFF. In DNA, the CDR3 is TGTGCCAGCAGCGTAGTTACTTCGACTGAAGCTTTCTTT.

The chain couples TRBV19 to TRBJ1-2; 8 bases match TRBD1. The CDR3 loop spans 14 amino acids. Losses at the gene ends were 5 bases for V and 2 bases for J; bases not matched to a gene: 4. Germline V CDR1 and CDR2: LNHDA, SQIVND (reference sequence). The CDR3: CASSLGQDNYGYTF. The CDR3 bases are TGTGCCAGTAGTCTGGGACAGGACAACTATGGCTACACCTTC. Using reference TRBV19 and TRBJ1-2 for the parts outside the CDR3, the full variable domain is DGGITQSPKYLFRKEGQNVTLSCEQNLNHDAMYWYRQDPGQGLRLIYYSQIVNDFQKGDIAEGYSVSREKKESFPLTVTSAQKNPTAFYLCASSLGQDNYGYTFGSGTRLTVV.

The CDR3 bases are TGTGCCAGCTCACCGAGGTCGGACAATCAGCCCCAGCATTTT. Translating gives CASSPRSDNQPQHF. This chain connects TRBV18 to TRBJ1-5; no definite D call. Germline values: CDR1 KGHSH, CDR2 LQKENI. V lost 3 bases to trimming and J lost 3 bases, with 9 bases between them. This CDR3 comprises 14 residues.

V is TRBV5-1 and J is TRBJ1-5, with a weak D call TRBD1 (5 bases). Trimming removed 5 bases from V and 0 bases from J, with 15 bases in between. The germline CDR1 and CDR2 sequences are SGHRS and YFSETQ. The CDR3 length is 16 residues. The chain's CDR3 is CASSWDGGDSNQPQHF. The DNA for the CDR3 is TGCGCCAGCAGTTGGGACGGGGGGGATAGCAATCAGCCCCAGCATTTT.

The rearrangement links TRBV14 to TRBJ2-7, with TRBD2 matching 8 bases. Trimming cost V 4 bases and J 1 base; bases outside gene matches: 3. Germline lookup yields CDR1 SGHDN and CDR2 FVKESK. The CDR3 contains 14 residues. DNA for the CDR3: TGTGCCAGCAGCCCTATAGCGGGGTCCTACGAGCAGTACTTC. This encodes CASSPIAGSYEQYF.

This chain uses TRBV7-2 with TRBJ1-2, with D perhaps TRBD1 (6 bases). The CDR3 is made up of 13 amino acids. Germline lookup yields CDR1 SGHTA and CDR2 FQGNSA. V was trimmed by 5 bases and J by 3 bases, leaving 10 bases between them. The CDR3 region is CASSPDSDYGYTF. The CDR3 region has the DNA TGTGCCAGCAGCCCGGACAGCGACTATGGCTACACCTTC.

The chain uses TRBV27 and TRBJ2-3; tentative D call: TRBD2 (6 bases). CDR3 length: 12 amino acids. CDR1 and CDR2 from the germline V gene are MNHEY and SMNVEV (reference sequence). V lost 5 bases and J lost 13, with 16 bases in between. CDR3 DNA sequence: TGTGCCAGCAGTGGCTATAGCGGTAAGGAGTATTTT. Translation gives CASSGYSGKEYF.

This clone occurred once. V gene TRBV9 combines with J gene TRBJ1-1; D gene uncertain. Per the germline V gene, CDR1 is SGDLS and CDR2 is YYNGEE. The CDR3 contains 13 residues. Trimming pared 2 bases from V and 3 bases from J, leaving 8 bases between. Here the CDR3 DNA reads TGTGCCAGCAGCGTTGAGTTCCACACTGAAGCTTTCTTT. Translated, it gives CASSVEFHTEAFF.

This chain connects TRBV24-1 to TRBJ1-5; possibly TRBD1 for D (5 bases). This CDR3 comprises 14 residues. Germline CDR1 KGHDR, CDR2 SFDVKD. Trimming removed 5 bases at V and 0 bases at J, with 7 bases between. The CDR3 nucleotides are TGTGCCACCAGTGTCGGGGGTAGCAATCAGCCCCAGCATTTT. Translation gives CATSVGGSNQPQHF.

This clone was seen just once. The chain combines TRBV6-5 with TRBJ2-2; 8 bases align to TRBD2. Germline lookup yields CDR1 MNHEY and CDR2 SVGAGI. There are 15 residues in the CDR3. V lost 7 bases to trimming and J lost 3 bases; unmatched junction nucleotides: 7. The CDR3 region is CASKLGTSYTGELFF. The CDR3 coding sequence is TGTGCCAGCAAGCTAGGGACTAGTTACACCGGGGAGCTGTTTTTT.

The rearrangement links TRBV27 to TRBJ2-1; 8 nucleotides match TRBD2. Germline CDR1 is MNHEY and CDR2 is SMNVEV (reference sequence). V trimming: 0 bases; J trimming: 1 base; junction bases outside the gene matches: 5. The CDR3 loop spans 17 amino acids. CDR3 region: CASSLSLASGSYNEQFF. The CDR3 DNA follows: TGTGCCAGCAGTTTATCGTTGGCTAGCGGGTCCTACAATGAGCAGTTCTTC.

V is TRBV28 and J is TRBJ2-7, with no clear D. Germline V gene sequence: CDR1 MDHEN, CDR2 SYDVKM. The CDR3 is 12 amino acids. The V gene lost 6 bases and the J gene lost 4 bases, with 10 bases spanning the gap. The CDR3 DNA reads TGTGCCAGCAGCTTCAGTAGATACGAGCAGTACTTC. Translated: CASSFSRYEQYF.

The rearrangement joins TRBV4-1 to TRBJ2-3, with D perhaps matching TRBD2 (7 bases). V dropped 0 bases and J dropped 6 bases, with 16 bases sitting between them. CDR3 length: 16 residues. CDR1 MGHRA and CDR2 YSYEKL come from the germline V gene. CDR3 in DNA: TGCGCCAGCAGCCAAGATTGGCGGGGGCGATTGGATACGCAGTATTTT. Translation gives CASSQDWRGRLDTQYF.

The rearrangement links TRBV19 to TRBJ2-3; D is perhaps TRBD2 (6 bases). The CDR3 runs 14 residues. CDR1 LNHDA and CDR2 SQIVND come from the germline V gene (reference sequence). V was trimmed by 7 bases and J by 5 bases, leaving 16 bases between them. CDR3 region: CASIGGVVGDTQYF. DNA of the CDR3: TGTGCCAGTATCGGCGGGGTGGTAGGAGATACGCAGTATTTT.